The text below deals with one T cell receptor (beta chain). Its antigen remains undetermined. No base-level quality is on record; no much larger clone is a single base apart. This sample was included in a study of blood T cell repertoires in COVID-19 (dated by TCRdb to about 2020). As for the study more broadly: The collaborator samples originated in the United States, Italy and Spain and spanned the acute and convalescent phases of COVID-19. HLA class I and class II types, where available, came from metadata supplied by the sample provider rather than from assay-based typing. The prospective study material was composed of cDNA or gDNA derived from T cells, B-cell-depleted T cells, or PBMCs. Samples came from the ongoing ImmuneRACE study (first 160 participants) plus 1,254 subjects from 6 global collaborators. Deeply sampled blood TCRbeta repertoires from subjects exposed to, actively infected with, or recovered from COVID-19 were included in the dataset. The repertoires were made available in a free public database intended to serve as a resource for research on the immune response to SARS-CoV-2. Nearly every sample came with metadata listing a de-identified subject ID, COVID-19 status, age in years and sex. What the study reported, not specific to this receptor: The amount of clinical and demographic metadata varied by source and participant and was provided uncurated.

TCRbeta CDR3 regions were amplified from genomic DNA by means of the immunoSEQ Assay, a bias-controlled multiplex PCR. The source study handled its data this way. Nucleated cell counts per sample were estimated from amplification of reference gene primers within the assay. Sequence reads were collapsed and filtered to measure the absolute abundance of every unique TCRbeta CDR3 rearrangement. Productive Simpson clonality was computed per sample as the square root of Simpson's diversity index over productive rearrangements. Entries here come from immuneACCESS through TCRdb and include only in-frame sequences with V and J called. Some clones fail to appear in such tables; in the studies checked, an unresolved V gene covers under half of the shortfall, and the cause of the remainder is unknown. V, J and clone size are taken as reported in that table, and D and trimming were inferred from the DNA itself. This sample comprises about 83,000 clones, more than 70% of them detected only once. Of the sample, about a fifth falls within the top ten clones.

Whole blood was collected in K2EDTA tubes by collaborating institutions according to the institutions' own protocols. For TCRbeta analysis, collaborators shipped samples in one of three forms: frozen whole blood, isolated PBMCs, or DNA extracted from either of those sample types. At the junction V is shortened by 5 bases and J by 4 bases, with 17 bases in between. CDR3 length: 15 amino acids, cysteine to phenylalanine. The sequence is cut down to CDR3 DNA, 45 bases in frame from base 1. In the germline V gene, CDR1 corresponds to SGHTA and CDR2 to FQGTGA. This receptor was taken from a woman aged 80 or over in a cohort sampled during active or convalescent COVID-19. In this chain, TRBV7-3 is recombined with TRBJ1-1; D gene: possibly TRBD1, on 6 matching bases. The sample was peripheral blood. The CDR3 in this case is CASSGQQGMGTEAFF. The nucleotide sequence is TGTGCCAGCAGCGGCCAACAGGGAATGGGCACTGAAGCTTTCTTT. The CDR3, completed at both ends by the reference TRBV7-3 and TRBJ1-1 genes, gives the full variable domain GAGVSQTPSNKVTEKGKYVELRCDPISGHTALYWYRQSLGQGPEFLIYFQGTGAADDSGLPNDRFFAVRPEGSVSTLKIQRTERGDSAVYLCASSGQQGMGTEAFFGQGTRLTVV.